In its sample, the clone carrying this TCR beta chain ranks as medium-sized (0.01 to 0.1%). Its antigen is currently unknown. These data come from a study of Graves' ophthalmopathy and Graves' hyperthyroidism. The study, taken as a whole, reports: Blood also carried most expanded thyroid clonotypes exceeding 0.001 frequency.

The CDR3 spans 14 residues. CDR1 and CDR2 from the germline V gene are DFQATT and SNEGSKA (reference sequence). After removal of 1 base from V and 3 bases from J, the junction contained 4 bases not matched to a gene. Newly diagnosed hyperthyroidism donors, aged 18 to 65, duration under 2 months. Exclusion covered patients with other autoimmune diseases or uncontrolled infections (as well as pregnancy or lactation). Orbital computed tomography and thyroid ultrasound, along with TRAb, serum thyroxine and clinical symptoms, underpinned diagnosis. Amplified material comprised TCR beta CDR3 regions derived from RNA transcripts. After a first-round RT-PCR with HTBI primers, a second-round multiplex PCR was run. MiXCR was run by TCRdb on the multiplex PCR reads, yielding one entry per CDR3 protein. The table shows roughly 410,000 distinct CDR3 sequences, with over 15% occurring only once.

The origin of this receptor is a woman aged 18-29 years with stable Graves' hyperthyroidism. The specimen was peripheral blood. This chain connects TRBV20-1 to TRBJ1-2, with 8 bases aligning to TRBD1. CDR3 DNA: TGCAGTGCTAGAGTTCGCAGGGGGCACTATGGCTACACCTTC. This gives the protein CSARVRRGHYGYTF.